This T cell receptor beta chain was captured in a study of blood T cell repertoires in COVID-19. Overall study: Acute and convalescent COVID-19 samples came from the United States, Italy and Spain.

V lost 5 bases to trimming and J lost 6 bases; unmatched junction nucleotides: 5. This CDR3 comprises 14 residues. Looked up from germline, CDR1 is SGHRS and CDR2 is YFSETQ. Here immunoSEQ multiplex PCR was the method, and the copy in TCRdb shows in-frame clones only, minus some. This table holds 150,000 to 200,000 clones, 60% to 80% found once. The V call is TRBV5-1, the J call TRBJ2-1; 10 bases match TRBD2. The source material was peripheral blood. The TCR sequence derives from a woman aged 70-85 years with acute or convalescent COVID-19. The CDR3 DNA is TGCGCCAGCAGTCGGACTAGCGGCGGCAATGAGCAGTTCTTC. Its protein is CASSRTSGGNEQFF.